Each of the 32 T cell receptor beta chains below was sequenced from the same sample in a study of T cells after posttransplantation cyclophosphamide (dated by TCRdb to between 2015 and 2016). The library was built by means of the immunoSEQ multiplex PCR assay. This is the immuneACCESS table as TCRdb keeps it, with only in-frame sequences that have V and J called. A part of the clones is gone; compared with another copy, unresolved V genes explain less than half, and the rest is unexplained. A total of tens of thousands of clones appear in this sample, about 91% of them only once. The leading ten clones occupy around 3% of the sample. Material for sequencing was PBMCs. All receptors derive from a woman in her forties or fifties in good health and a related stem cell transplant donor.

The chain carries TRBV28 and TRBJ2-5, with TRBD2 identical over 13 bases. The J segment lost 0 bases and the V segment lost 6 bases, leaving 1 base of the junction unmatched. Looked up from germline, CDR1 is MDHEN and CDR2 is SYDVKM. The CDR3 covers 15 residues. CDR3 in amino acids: CASRLAGGDQETQYF. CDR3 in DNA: TGTGCCAGCAGACTAGCGGGGGGGGACCAAGAGACCCAGTACTTC.

CDR3 nucleotide sequence: TGTGCCACCATGATCAGGGTCCTGACAGATACGCAGTATTTT. Its translation is CATMIRVLTDTQYF. The chain employs TRBV6-5 and TRBJ2-3; D might be TRBD1 (5 bases). The ends were cut back, 10 bases at V and 3 bases at J, with 17 bases in the middle. The CDR3 spans 14 residues. From germline, CDR1 is MNHEY and CDR2 SVGAGI.

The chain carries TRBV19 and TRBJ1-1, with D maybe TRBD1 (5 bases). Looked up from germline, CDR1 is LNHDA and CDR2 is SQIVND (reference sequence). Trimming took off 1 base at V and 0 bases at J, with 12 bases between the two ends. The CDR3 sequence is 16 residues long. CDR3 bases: TGTGCCAGTAGTATAGGTACAGGTCCCATGAACACTGAAGCTTTCTTT. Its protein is CASSIGTGPMNTEAFF.

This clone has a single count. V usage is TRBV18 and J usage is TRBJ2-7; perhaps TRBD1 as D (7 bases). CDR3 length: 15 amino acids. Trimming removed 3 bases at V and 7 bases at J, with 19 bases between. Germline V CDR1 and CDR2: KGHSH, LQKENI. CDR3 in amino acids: CASSPRDSRGREQYF. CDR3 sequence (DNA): TGTGCCAGCTCACCCCGGGACAGTCGGGGGCGGGAGCAGTACTTC. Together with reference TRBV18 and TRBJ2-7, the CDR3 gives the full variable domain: NAGVMQNPRHLVRRRGQEARLRCSPMKGHSHVYWYRQLPEEGLKFMVYLQKENIIDESGMPKERFSAEFPKEGPSILRIQQVVRGDSAAYFCASSPRDSRGREQYFGPGTRLTVT.

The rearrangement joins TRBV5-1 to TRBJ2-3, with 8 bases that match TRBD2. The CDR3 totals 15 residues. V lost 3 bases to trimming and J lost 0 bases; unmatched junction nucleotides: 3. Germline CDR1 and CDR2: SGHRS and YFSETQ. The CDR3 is CASSSASGSTDTQYF. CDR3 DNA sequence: TGCGCCAGCAGCTCGGCTAGCGGGAGCACAGATACGCAGTATTTT.

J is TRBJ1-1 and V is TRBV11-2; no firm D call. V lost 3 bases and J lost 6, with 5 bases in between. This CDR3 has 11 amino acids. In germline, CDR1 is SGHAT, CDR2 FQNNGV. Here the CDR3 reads CASSLEAEAFF. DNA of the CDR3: TGTGCCAGCAGCTTGGAGGCTGAAGCTTTCTTT.

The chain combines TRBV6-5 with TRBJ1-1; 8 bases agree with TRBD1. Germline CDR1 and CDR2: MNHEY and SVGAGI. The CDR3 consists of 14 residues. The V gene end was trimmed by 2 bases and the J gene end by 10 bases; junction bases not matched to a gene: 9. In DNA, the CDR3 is TGTGCCAGCAGTTACGATAGGGCAGGGGGCTTAGCTTTCTTT. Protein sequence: CASSYDRAGGLAFF.

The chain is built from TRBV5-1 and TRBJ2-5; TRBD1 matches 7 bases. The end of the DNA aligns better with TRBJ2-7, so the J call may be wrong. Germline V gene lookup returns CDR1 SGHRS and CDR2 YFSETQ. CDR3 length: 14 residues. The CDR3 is CASSLGGTENEQYF. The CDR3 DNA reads TGCGCCAGCAGCTTGGGAGGGACAGAGAACGAGCAGTACTTC.

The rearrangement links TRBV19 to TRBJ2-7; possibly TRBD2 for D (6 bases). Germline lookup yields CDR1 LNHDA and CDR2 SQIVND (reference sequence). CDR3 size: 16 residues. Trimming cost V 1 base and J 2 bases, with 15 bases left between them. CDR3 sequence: CASSIGYGGNPYEQYF. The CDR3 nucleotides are TGTGCCAGTAGTATAGGGTACGGGGGAAATCCCTACGAGCAGTACTTC.

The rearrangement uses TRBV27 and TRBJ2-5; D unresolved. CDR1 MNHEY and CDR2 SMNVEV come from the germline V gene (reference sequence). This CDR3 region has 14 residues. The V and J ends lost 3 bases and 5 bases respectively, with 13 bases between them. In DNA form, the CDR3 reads TGTGCCAGCAGTTTCGGGTCCTTGCAGGAGACCCAGTACTTC. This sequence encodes CASSFGSLQETQYF.

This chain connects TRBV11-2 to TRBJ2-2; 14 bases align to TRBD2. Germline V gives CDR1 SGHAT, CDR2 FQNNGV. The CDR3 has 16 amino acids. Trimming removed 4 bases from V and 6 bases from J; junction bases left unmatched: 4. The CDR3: CASSSGLAGGAGELFF. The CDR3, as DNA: TGTGCCAGCAGCTCCGGACTAGCGGGGGGAGCCGGGGAGCTGTTTTTT. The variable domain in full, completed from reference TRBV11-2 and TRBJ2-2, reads EAGVAQSPRYKIIEKRQSVAFWCNPISGHATLYWYQQILGQGPKLLIQFQNNGVVDDSQLPKDRFSAERLKGVDSTLKIQPAKLEDSAVYLCASSSGLAGGAGELFFGEGSRLTVL.

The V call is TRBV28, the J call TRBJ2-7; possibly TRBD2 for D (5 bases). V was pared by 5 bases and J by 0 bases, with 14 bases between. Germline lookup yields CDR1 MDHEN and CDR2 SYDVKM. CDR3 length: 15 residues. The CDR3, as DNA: TGTGCCAGCAGTCCGCGGACTCTTAGCTCCTACGAGCAGTACTTC. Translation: CASSPRTLSSYEQYF.

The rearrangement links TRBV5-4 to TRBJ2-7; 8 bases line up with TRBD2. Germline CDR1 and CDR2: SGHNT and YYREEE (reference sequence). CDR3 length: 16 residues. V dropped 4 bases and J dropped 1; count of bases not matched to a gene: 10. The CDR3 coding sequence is TGTGCCAGCAGCCCTTCCTCGACTAGCGCTTCCTACGAGCAGTACTTC. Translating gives CASSPSSTSASYEQYF.

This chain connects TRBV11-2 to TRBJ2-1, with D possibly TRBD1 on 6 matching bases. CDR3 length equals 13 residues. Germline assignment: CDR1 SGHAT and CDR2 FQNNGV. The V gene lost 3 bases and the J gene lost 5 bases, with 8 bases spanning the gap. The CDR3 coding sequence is TGTGCCAGCAGCTTGCAGGGGAACAATGAGCAGTTCTTC. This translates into CASSLQGNNEQFF.

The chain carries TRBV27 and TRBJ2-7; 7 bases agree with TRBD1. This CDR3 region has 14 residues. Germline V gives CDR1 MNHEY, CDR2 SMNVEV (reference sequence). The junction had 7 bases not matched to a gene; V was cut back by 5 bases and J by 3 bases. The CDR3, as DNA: TGTGCCAGCAGTAACCGGGACAGCGTCTACGAGCAGTACTTC. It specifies CASSNRDSVYEQYF.

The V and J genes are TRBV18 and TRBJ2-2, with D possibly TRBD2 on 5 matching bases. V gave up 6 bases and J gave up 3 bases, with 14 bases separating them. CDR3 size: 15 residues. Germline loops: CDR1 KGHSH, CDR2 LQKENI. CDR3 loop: CASSSRTGDTGELFF. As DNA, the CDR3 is TGTGCCAGCTCTTCCCGGACCGGGGACACCGGGGAGCTGTTTTTT.

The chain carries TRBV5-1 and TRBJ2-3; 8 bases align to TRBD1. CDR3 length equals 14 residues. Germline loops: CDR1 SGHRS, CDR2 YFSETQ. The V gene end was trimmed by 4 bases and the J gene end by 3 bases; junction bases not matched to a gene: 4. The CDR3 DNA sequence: TGCGCCAGCAGCCCGGACAGGGAGACAGATACGCAGTATTTT. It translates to CASSPDRETDTQYF.

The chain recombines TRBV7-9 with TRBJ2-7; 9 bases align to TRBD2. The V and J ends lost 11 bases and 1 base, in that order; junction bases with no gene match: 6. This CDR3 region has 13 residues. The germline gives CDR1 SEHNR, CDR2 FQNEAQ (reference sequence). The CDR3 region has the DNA TGTGCCGGCGGGCGGGAGGGATCCTACGAGCAGTACTTC. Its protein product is CAGGREGSYEQYF.

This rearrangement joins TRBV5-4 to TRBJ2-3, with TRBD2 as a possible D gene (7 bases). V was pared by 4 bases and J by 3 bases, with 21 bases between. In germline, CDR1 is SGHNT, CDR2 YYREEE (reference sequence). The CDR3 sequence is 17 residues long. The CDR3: CASSTPAGGARTDTQYF. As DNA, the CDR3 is TGTGCCAGCAGCACACCGGCTGGGGGGGCGCGAACAGATACGCAGTATTTT.

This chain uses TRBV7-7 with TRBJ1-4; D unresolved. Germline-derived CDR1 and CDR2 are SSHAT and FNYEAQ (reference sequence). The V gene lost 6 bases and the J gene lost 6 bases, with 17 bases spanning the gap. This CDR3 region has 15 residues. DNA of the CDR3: TGTGCCAGCAGTTTAACGGCTAACGCGGATGAAAAACTGTTTTTT. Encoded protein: CASSLTANADEKLFF.

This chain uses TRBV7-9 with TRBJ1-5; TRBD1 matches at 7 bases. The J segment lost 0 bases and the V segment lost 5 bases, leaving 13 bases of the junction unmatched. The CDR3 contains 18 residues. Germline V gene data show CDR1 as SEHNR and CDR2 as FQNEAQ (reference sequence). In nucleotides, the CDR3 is TGTGCCAGCAGCGGCCGGGACAGTGCCCTTTATAGCAATCAGCCCCAGCATTTT. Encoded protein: CASSGRDSALYSNQPQHF.

The CDR3 coding sequence is TGCGCCAGCAGTCGGACAGGGGGGGTCGGATACGAGCAGTACTTC. Protein sequence: CASSRTGGVGYEQYF. V and J are TRBV5-1 and TRBJ2-7; TRBD1 agrees at 10 bases. The CDR3 contains 15 residues. The V gene end was trimmed by 5 bases and the J gene end by 4 bases; junction bases not matched to a gene: 9. Germline V gene lookup returns CDR1 SGHRS and CDR2 YFSETQ.

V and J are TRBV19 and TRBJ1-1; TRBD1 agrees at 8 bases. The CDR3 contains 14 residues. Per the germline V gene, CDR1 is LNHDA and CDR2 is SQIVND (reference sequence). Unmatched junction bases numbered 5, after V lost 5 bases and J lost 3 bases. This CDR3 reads CASSYGQGDTEAFF. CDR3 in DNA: TGTGCCAGTAGTTACGGACAGGGTGACACTGAAGCTTTCTTT. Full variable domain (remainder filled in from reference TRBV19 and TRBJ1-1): DGGITQSPKYLFRKEGQNVTLSCEQNLNHDAMYWYRQDPGQGLRLIYYSQIVNDFQKGDIAEGYSVSREKKESFPLTVTSAQKNPTAFYLCASSYGQGDTEAFFGQGTRLTVV.

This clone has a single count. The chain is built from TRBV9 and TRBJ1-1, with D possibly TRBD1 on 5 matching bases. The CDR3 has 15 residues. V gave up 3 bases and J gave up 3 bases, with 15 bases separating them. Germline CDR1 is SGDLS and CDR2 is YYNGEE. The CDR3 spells CASSAQGREYTEAFF. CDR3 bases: TGTGCCAGCAGCGCTCAGGGTCGTGAGTACACTGAAGCTTTCTTT.

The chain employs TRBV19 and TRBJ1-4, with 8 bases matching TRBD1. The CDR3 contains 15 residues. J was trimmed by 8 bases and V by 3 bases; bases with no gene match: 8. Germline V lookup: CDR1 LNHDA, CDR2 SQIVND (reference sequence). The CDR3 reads CASSIQDREGEKLFF. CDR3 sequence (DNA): TGTGCCAGTAGTATCCAGGACAGGGAGGGAGAAAAACTGTTTTTT.

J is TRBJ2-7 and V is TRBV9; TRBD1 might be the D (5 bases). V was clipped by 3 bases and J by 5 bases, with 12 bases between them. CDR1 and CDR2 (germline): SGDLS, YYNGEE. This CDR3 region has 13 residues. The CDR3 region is CASSGKDTNEQYF. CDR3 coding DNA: TGTGCCAGCAGCGGAAAGGACACGAACGAGCAGTACTTC.

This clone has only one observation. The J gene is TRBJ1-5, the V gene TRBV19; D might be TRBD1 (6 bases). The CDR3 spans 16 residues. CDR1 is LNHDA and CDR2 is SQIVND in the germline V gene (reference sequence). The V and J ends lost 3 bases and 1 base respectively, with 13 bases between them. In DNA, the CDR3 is TGTGCCAGTAGTATTTACGGGGACACGAGCAATCAGCCCCAGCATTTT. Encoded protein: CASSIYGDTSNQPQHF.

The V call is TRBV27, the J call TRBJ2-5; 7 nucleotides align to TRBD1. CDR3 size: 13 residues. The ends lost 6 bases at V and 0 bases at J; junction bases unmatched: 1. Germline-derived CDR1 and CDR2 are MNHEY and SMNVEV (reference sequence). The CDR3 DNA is TGTGCCAGCAGACAGGGGAACCAAGAGACCCAGTACTTC. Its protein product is CASRQGNQETQYF.

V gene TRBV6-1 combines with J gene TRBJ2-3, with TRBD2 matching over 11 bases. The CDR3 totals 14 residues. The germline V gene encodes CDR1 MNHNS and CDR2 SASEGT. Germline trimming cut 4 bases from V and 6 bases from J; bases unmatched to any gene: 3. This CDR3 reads CASSAPSGGDTQYF. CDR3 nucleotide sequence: TGTGCCAGCAGTGCACCTAGCGGGGGGGATACGCAGTATTTT.

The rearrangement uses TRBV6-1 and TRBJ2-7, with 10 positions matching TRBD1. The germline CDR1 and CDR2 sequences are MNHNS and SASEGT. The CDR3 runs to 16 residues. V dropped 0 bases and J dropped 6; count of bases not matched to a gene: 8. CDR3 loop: CASSEAGDRGFLEQYF. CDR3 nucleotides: TGTGCCAGCAGTGAAGCAGGGGACAGGGGTTTCCTCGAGCAGTACTTC.

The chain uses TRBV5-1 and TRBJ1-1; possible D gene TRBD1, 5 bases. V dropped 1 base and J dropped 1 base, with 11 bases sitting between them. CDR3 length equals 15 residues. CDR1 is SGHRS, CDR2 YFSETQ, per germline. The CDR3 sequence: CASSLMGQGNTEAFF. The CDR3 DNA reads TGCGCCAGCAGCTTGATGGGTCAGGGGAACACTGAAGCTTTCTTT.

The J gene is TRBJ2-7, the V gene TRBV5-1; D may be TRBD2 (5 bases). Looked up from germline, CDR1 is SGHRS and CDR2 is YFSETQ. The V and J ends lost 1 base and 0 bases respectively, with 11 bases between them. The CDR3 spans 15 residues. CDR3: CASSLLSGSSYEQYF. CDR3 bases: TGCGCCAGCAGCTTGCTGAGCGGTAGCTCCTACGAGCAGTACTTC.